This T cell receptor beta chain derives from a study of blood T cell repertoires in COVID-19. About the study: T cells, B-cell-depleted T cells, or PBMCs provided the cDNA or gDNA that served as material.

The CDR3 consists of 14 residues. CDR1 and CDR2 from the germline V gene are SGHRS and YFSETQ. Trimming left V 0 bases short and J 6 bases short, with 11 bases between. Original handling: By means of reference gene primer amplification, nucleated cell counts were estimated. Some clones are missing from TCRdb's copy, which holds only in-frame ones; the method was immunoSEQ multiplex PCR. V and J calls and clone size are those listed in that table; D and trimming were worked out from the DNA. The sample has roughly 220,000 clones, roughly 79% seen once; the top ten hold approximately 7.5%. Enrollment of patients from Seattle took place during active infection, with longitudinal follow-up.

Material for sequencing was peripheral blood. V gene TRBV5-1 combines with J gene TRBJ2-3; D might be TRBD2 (5 bases). The receptor's source is an elderly woman with COVID-19, enrolled during active disease. The CDR3 loop reads CASSLDRGVDTQYF. In DNA form, the CDR3 reads TGCGCCAGCAGCTTGGATCGGGGAGTGGATACGCAGTATTTT.